These T cell receptor beta chains were read from a single sample in a study of cytomegalovirus exposure and HLA in healthy donors. Profiled with immunoSEQ multiplex PCR; TCRdb holds only in-frame clones, not every one. The sample shows around 130,000 clones, around 85% of them seen only once. What was sequenced was PBMCs. These TCRs come from a female donor in good health and CMV-seronegative. The conserved cysteine and the conserved F or W are not part of the CDR3 here.

cdr3_aa: ASSLSGGVYGYT
v_call: TRBV5-4
cdr3_length: 12
j_call: TRBJ1-2

cdr3_aa: ASSADPGLAGGLADTQY
v_call: TRBV9
cdr3_length: 17
j_call: TRBJ2-3

cdr3_aa: ASSGGQGREPQH
v_call: TRBV25-1
cdr3_length: 12
j_call: TRBJ1-5

cdr3_aa: ASSVAAGDYEQY
v_call: TRBV9
cdr3_length: 12
j_call: TRBJ2-7

cdr3_aa: ASSLPSGSRVKGYEQY
v_call: TRBV5-1
cdr3_length: 16
j_call: TRBJ2-7

cdr3_aa: SVEEGQGNTEAF
v_call: TRBV29-1
cdr3_length: 12
j_call: TRBJ1-1

cdr3_aa: ASSDRNEQF
v_call: TRBV2
cdr3_length: 9
j_call: TRBJ2-1

cdr3_aa: ASSQDRVDRGTGELF
v_call: TRBV4-2
cdr3_length: 15
j_call: TRBJ2-2

cdr3_aa: ASSLVLAGGPYEQY
v_call: TRBV7-2
cdr3_length: 14
j_call: TRBJ2-7

cdr3_aa: ASSFTGKSYEQY
v_call: TRBV5-1
cdr3_length: 12
j_call: TRBJ2-7

cdr3_aa: ASSPTSESRQF
v_call: TRBV7-2
cdr3_length: 11
j_call: TRBJ2-1

cdr3_aa: ASSPGQGTYEQY
v_call: TRBV28
cdr3_length: 12
j_call: TRBJ2-7

cdr3_aa: ASSLVGDSNQPQH
v_call: TRBV5-1
cdr3_length: 13
j_call: TRBJ1-5

cdr3_aa: ASSLNSNSNQPQH
v_call: TRBV27
cdr3_length: 13
j_call: TRBJ1-5

cdr3_aa: ASSLEGGETQY
v_call: TRBV5-4
cdr3_length: 11
j_call: TRBJ2-5

cdr3_aa: ASSGTGTGNGYT
v_call: TRBV5-6
cdr3_length: 12
j_call: TRBJ1-2

cdr3_aa: ASSPPGGTGELF
v_call: TRBV7-9
cdr3_length: 12
j_call: TRBJ2-2

cdr3_aa: ASSLGRGSSYEQY
v_call: TRBV7-2
cdr3_length: 13
j_call: TRBJ2-7

cdr3_aa: ASSLGHDNQPQH
v_call: TRBV27
cdr3_length: 12
j_call: TRBJ1-5

cdr3_aa: ASSQQGLGYT
v_call: TRBV19
cdr3_length: 10
j_call: TRBJ1-2

cdr3_aa: ASSTMEGRDYNEQF
v_call: TRBV18
cdr3_length: 14
j_call: TRBJ2-1

cdr3_aa: ASSMSGLAGEIDEQF
v_call: TRBV19
cdr3_length: 15
j_call: TRBJ2-1

cdr3_aa: ASSMGIRGEGNTIY
v_call: TRBV5-1
cdr3_length: 14
j_call: TRBJ1-3

cdr3_aa: ASSPRGAHADTQY
v_call: TRBV7-9
cdr3_length: 13
j_call: TRBJ2-3

cdr3_aa: ASSRPTGGTVQPQH
v_call: TRBV19
cdr3_length: 14
j_call: TRBJ1-5

cdr3_aa: AWSPQTGFKAF
v_call: TRBV30
cdr3_length: 11
j_call: TRBJ1-1

cdr3_aa: ASSLGTGANTEAF
v_call: TRBV5-1
cdr3_length: 13
j_call: TRBJ1-1

cdr3_aa: AIQDREMANYGYT
v_call: TRBV10-3
cdr3_length: 13
j_call: TRBJ1-2

cdr3_aa: ASTHDRLAGDNEQF
v_call: TRBV19
cdr3_length: 14
j_call: TRBJ2-1

cdr3_aa: ASSSKSRVNYGYT
v_call: TRBV7-9
cdr3_length: 13
j_call: TRBJ1-2

cdr3_aa: ASSEFQRGSLTGRDTQY
v_call: TRBV6-1
cdr3_length: 17
j_call: TRBJ2-3

cdr3_aa: ASRAGLGDTYGYT
v_call: TRBV6-4
cdr3_length: 13
j_call: TRBJ1-2

cdr3_aa: ASRDDSYEQY
v_call: TRBV6-5
cdr3_length: 10
j_call: TRBJ2-7

cdr3_aa: ASSLGASGISGELF
v_call: TRBV5-1
cdr3_length: 14
j_call: TRBJ2-2

cdr3_aa: ASSLRYGPQEKNIQY
v_call: TRBV7-9
cdr3_length: 15
j_call: TRBJ2-4

cdr3_aa: ASSQAPRDYIYEQY
v_call: TRBV4-1
cdr3_length: 14
j_call: TRBJ2-7

cdr3_aa: AISERGGLAVQYNEQF
v_call: TRBV10-3
cdr3_length: 16
j_call: TRBJ2-1

cdr3_aa: ATSPRGQKQETQY
v_call: TRBV15
cdr3_length: 13
j_call: TRBJ2-5

cdr3_aa: ASSQTRNTEAF
v_call: TRBV4-1
cdr3_length: 11
j_call: TRBJ1-1

cdr3_aa: ASSYTGDSYEQY
v_call: TRBV6-5
cdr3_length: 12
j_call: TRBJ2-7

cdr3_aa: AVGRGEVGYT
v_call: TRBV28
cdr3_length: 10
j_call: TRBJ1-2

cdr3_aa: ASSPTGASYEQY
v_call: TRBV6-5
cdr3_length: 12
j_call: TRBJ2-7

cdr3_aa: ASSTQNTEAF
v_call: TRBV28
cdr3_length: 10
j_call: TRBJ1-1